The sequence of this T cell receptor (beta chain) was determined in a study of T-cell memory formation after mild COVID-19 (dated by TCRdb to 2020 to 2023). Background on the whole study: TCR sequence clusters from the two donors were largely donor specific. T-cell clones expanding and contracting after mild COVID-19 in a couple of donors were tracked by longitudinal TCRalpha and TCRbeta repertoire sequencing. The cohort was made up of two young adult volunteers, one female and one male, who were previously healthy. Beyond this particular receptor, the publication reports: Contracting CD4+ clones appeared mostly in the CM and EM memory subsets, whereas CD8+ clones were enriched in EMRA. Some responding clones were detected in pre-infection memory, suggesting pre-existing cross-reactive memory T cells joined the SARS-CoV-2 response. Whether the second-wave clones peaking on day 37 were SARS-CoV-2 specific was not confirmed. The study included only a couple of mild cases, and larger cohorts that include severe cases with pre-infection samples were judged to be necessary. Balanced CD4/CD8 phenotypes were observed for clones contracting from day 15 to 85, whereas a bias towards CD4+ was observed for a second wave of clones expanding from day 15 to 37.

This clonotype has just a few counts. What antigen it recognizes has not been identified. Base qualities are not at hand, and no much larger clone is one base apart. PBMCs were isolated by Ficoll-Paque density gradient centrifugation. This sample was sequenced with an Illumina NovaSeq 6000. Using 5'RACE with constant-segment primers, TCRalpha and TCRbeta cDNA libraries were constructed, with sample barcodes and unique molecular identifiers added in the process. Trizol reagent was used to extract RNA from every sample. Amplification of the libraries took two PCR steps, and the second step added a second sample barcode plus Illumina TruSeq adapters. The libraries were sequenced on an Illumina NovaSeq using 2 x 150 bp paired-end reads. The authors' pipeline ran thus. The reads were demultiplexed and collapsed into UMI-guided consensus sequences using migec v1.2.7. With mixcr v2.1.11, UMI consensuses were aligned to TRA and TRB V and J templates and assembled into clonotypes. Expanded or contracted clonotypes were those called significant by both edgeR and NoisET, with noise models trained on biological replicates. edgeR calls used a false discovery rate-adjusted p below 0.01 and a log2 fold-change threshold of 1. As an exploratory analysis of dynamics, max-normalized trajectories of the 1000 most abundant clonotypes were examined with PCA combined with hierarchical clustering. Separately sequenced CD4+ and CD8+ repertoires were used to assign a CD4 or CD8 phenotype to each responding clone. TCRdb reran the public reads through fastp at Q25 and MiXCR, keeping productive beta chains. Each CDR3 protein appears once, grouped with its most common genes and DNA. The V and J calls were determined by TCRdb, not by the authors. Counted in this sample were roughly 320,000 distinct CDR3 sequences; over 25% of them appeared once. The top ten hold roughly 13% of the sample.

From the cysteine up to the phenylalanine, the CDR3 has a length of 11 residues. CDR3 DNA only is kept here, 33 bases in frame from base 1. CDR1 and CDR2, per the germline V gene, are SQVTM and ANQGSEA. Trimming costs V 4 bases and J 4 bases, and their ends lie 7 bases apart. Sequencing was carried out using PBMCs or a T cell subset sorted from them (not recorded which). The V and J segments used are TRBV29-1 and TRBJ1-2; there is no confident call for the D gene. The TCR originated in an adult woman who had mild COVID-19 (a few samples of this study predate the infection). The sample titles of this study are shuffled in the database, so cell type and time point are left out; the donor was told from shared clones. The CDR3 loop reads CSVGESYGYTF. The sequenced DNA is TGCAGCGTTGGGGAGAGCTATGGCTACACCTTC.